A single sample gave rise to the 7 T cell receptor beta chains below, sequenced in a study of cytomegalovirus exposure and HLA in healthy donors. The PCR had 60 Vbeta and 13 Jbeta primers. Using immunoSEQ multiplex PCR, the repertoire was profiled, and TCRdb retains in-frame clones only, with some absent. Of about 94,000 clones in the sample, about 62% are singletons; the top ten hold about 3.9%. Material for sequencing was PBMCs. The receptors come from a young man in good health and CMV-seronegative.

This chain uses TRBV4-1 with TRBJ2-1; maybe TRBD2 (6 bases). The V and J ends lost 4 bases and 7 bases respectively, with 17 bases between them. The germline CDR1 and CDR2 sequences are MGHRA and YSYEKL. CDR3 length equals 15 residues. This chain's CDR3 is CASSRGLPNLNEQFF. Here the CDR3 DNA reads TGCGCCAGCAGCCGAGGACTACCGAACCTAAATGAGCAGTTCTTC.

V is TRBV7-3 and J is TRBJ2-3; 10 nucleotides agree with TRBD2. CDR1 SGHTA and CDR2 FQGTGA come from the germline V gene. The CDR3 extends over 15 amino acids. V lost 3 bases and J lost 6; bases outside the gene matches: 6. The CDR3 coding sequence is TGTGCCAGCAGCTTTATGGGACTAGCGCGTGATACGCAGTATTTT. Protein product: CASSFMGLARDTQYF.

The V call is TRBV9, the J call TRBJ2-1, with 9 bases matching TRBD2. With 0 bases clipped from V and 5 bases from J, the junction kept 6 bases outside the gene matches. Per germline, CDR1 SGDLS and CDR2 YYNGEE. The CDR3 covers 16 residues. This CDR3 is CASSVELAGTNNEQFF. CDR3 bases: TGTGCCAGCAGCGTAGAACTAGCGGGTACCAACAATGAGCAGTTCTTC.

The chain recombines TRBV6-1 with TRBJ2-5, with TRBD2 as a possible D gene (5 bases). Germline V CDR1 and CDR2: MNHNS, SASEGT. V lost 2 bases, J lost 1 base, and 14 bases lay in between. CDR3 length: 16 residues. The CDR3 bases are TGTGCCAGCAGTGAAATCGGAGGACGCCTCCAAGAGACCCAGTACTTC. It specifies CASSEIGGRLQETQYF.

This chain links TRBV30 with TRBJ2-1, with TRBD1 matching over 8 bases. Germline loops: CDR1 GTSNPN, CDR2 SVGIG (reference sequence). The CDR3 contains 14 residues. With 8 bases clipped from V and 4 bases from J, the junction kept 10 bases outside the gene matches. This CDR3 reads CAGRLTGDYNEQFF. CDR3 DNA: TGTGCCGGACGTCTGACAGGGGATTACAATGAGCAGTTCTTC.

This sequence joins TRBV18 and TRBJ2-1, with D maybe TRBD2 (5 bases). V was clipped by 2 bases and J by 10 bases, with 12 bases between them. Looked up from germline, CDR1 is KGHSH and CDR2 is LQKENI. The CDR3 extends over 13 amino acids. The CDR3 sequence is CASSPNRVAEQFF. DNA of the CDR3: TGTGCCAGCTCACCAAATCGGGTAGCGGAGCAGTTCTTC.

This clone was seen a few times. The chain combines TRBV4-2 with TRBJ2-1; D is possibly TRBD2 (5 bases). Per germline, CDR1 LGHNA and CDR2 YNFKEQ. The V end lost 6 bases, the J end lost 12 bases, and 15 bases lay between the germline ends. This CDR3 is built from 12 residues. The CDR3 DNA sequence: TGTGCCAGCAGGGACTCCGGGATCCCGCAGTTCTTC. It encodes CASRDSGIPQFF.